Presented here are 3 T cell receptor beta chains from one specimen sequenced in a study of CXCR3-negative and CXCR3-positive naive CD8 T cells. Study-wide points: Naive cells that were CXCR3-positive had more hydrophobic TRB CDR3s (compared with CXCR3-negative naive cells).

The study made its TRB cDNA libraries by 5' RACE, adding UMI labels. TCRdb reprocessed the 5' RACE reads and keeps a single row for each CDR3 protein, giving no DNA. This repertoire includes some 130,000 distinct CDR3 sequences. For these receptors, no antigen is known. The sample comprised naive CXCR3+ CD8+ T cells from blood. Documented subset: CD45RO-CCR7+CD27+CD95- naive CD8+ T cells expressing CXCR3 (TNR3+). The receptors were sampled from a human donor in good health. Some clones in this sample may be carry-over from other donors' samples.

The chain joins TRBV6-6 to TRBJ2-7. This CDR3 spans 14 amino acids. CDR1 and CDR2 (germline): MNHNY, SVGAGI (reference sequence). CDR3 in amino acids: CASSYSWDLYEQYF.

The genes are TRBV28 and TRBJ2-1. The CDR3 is 14 amino acids. Germline values: CDR1 MDHEN, CDR2 SYDVKM. CDR3 loop: CASSLAADYNEQFF.

This sequence joins TRBV2 and TRBJ2-5. This CDR3 has 14 residues. The V gene's germline CDR1 is SNHLY and CDR2 FYNNEI. The chain's CDR3 is CASRDTRRRETQYF.